This T cell receptor (beta chain) was sequenced in a study of cytomegalovirus exposure and HLA in healthy donors. 13 Jbeta primers and 60 Vbeta primers were used for the PCR. Clones were read by immunoSEQ multiplex PCR, and TCRdb kept only the in-frame ones, dropping some. Of roughly 130,000 clones listed, roughly four fifths are singletons. Trimming cost V 9 bases and J 1 base; bases outside gene matches: 22. CDR1 and CDR2 (germline): LNHDA, SQIVND (reference sequence). The CDR3 runs 20 residues. Sequencing used PBMCs. This chain links TRBV19 with TRBJ1-5, with 9 bases identical to TRBD1. This clonotype originated in a girl aged 2 to 9 in good health and CMV-seronegative. CDR3 loop: CASRKKVGQGSLWSNQPQHF. Written as DNA, the CDR3 is TGTGCCAGCAGGAAGAAGGTGGGACAGGGATCCCTTTGGAGCAATCAGCCCCAGCATTTT.